What follows describes a single T cell receptor beta chain. The sample belongs to a study of blood T cell repertoires in COVID-19. The overall study: Sources were T cells, B-cell-depleted T cells, or PBMCs; the material itself was cDNA or gDNA.

CDR1 is SNHLY, CDR2 FYNNEI, per germline. The CDR3 loop spans 12 amino acids. V trimming: 10 bases; J trimming: 7 bases; junction bases outside the gene matches: 6. Assay used: immunoSEQ multiplex PCR; TCRdb lists only in-frame clones, some missing. Of more than 150,000 clones listed, 70% to 85% are singletons. Input material: peripheral blood. The sequence was obtained from a human donor in a cohort sampled during active COVID-19. V is TRBV2 and J is TRBJ2-1; the match to TRBD2 covers 8 bases. The CDR3: CATGTRGNEQFF. Here the CDR3 DNA reads TGTGCCACCGGGACTAGGGGAAATGAGCAGTTCTTC.